The rows below give T cell receptor beta chains drawn from one sample of a study of blood T cells in healthy people across ages. TCRdb reanalysed the 5' RACE reads using MiXCR and keeps one entry per CDR3 protein. The repertoire holds around 700,000 distinct CDR3 sequences, with around 25% as singletons. This sample also belongs to another study, concerning T cells of mothers and their children.

The material sequenced was blood. The receptors derive from a boy younger than 18 in good health. Each CDR3 is given with its conserved first and last residue. Each record gives: clone size, V gene, J gene, D gene, CDR3 DNA, CDR3 protein. A D gene is named only where the DNA matches it firmly. Clone size is shown for a subset of rows, as once, few, many or a class of expanded clone.

clone size: NA; V gene: TRBV3-1; J gene: TRBJ2-2; D gene: NA; CDR3 DNA: TGTGCCAGCAGCCAACTCTGGGCCGGGGAGCTGTTTTTT; CDR3 protein: CASSQLWAGELFF
clone size: NA; V gene: TRBV3-1; J gene: TRBJ2-6; D gene: TRBD1; CDR3 DNA: TGTGCCAGCAGCCCTTCCGGGACAGCCTCTGGGGCCAACGTCCTGACTTTC; CDR3 protein: CASSPSGTASGANVLTF
clone size: few; V gene: TRBV27; J gene: TRBJ2-1; D gene: NA; CDR3 DNA: TGTGCCAGCAGTTCCCCCCTAGCGCAAATTAACAATGAGCAGTTCTTC; CDR3 protein: CASSSPLAQINNEQFF
clone size: NA; V gene: TRBV29-1; J gene: TRBJ2-6; D gene: NA; CDR3 DNA: TGCAGCGCTGAAGGAGGGCAGGGGAGAGGATCTGGGGCCAACGTCCTGACTTTC; CDR3 protein: CSAEGGQGRGSGANVLTF
clone size: NA; V gene: TRBV12-3/TRBV12-4; J gene: TRBJ2-1; D gene: TRBD2; CDR3 DNA: TGTGCCAGCAGTCCTAGCGGGGGGGCTATTTCTAACAATGAGCAGTTCTTC; CDR3 protein: CASSPSGGAISNNEQFF
clone size: NA; V gene: TRBV6-2/TRBV6-3; J gene: TRBJ2-7; D gene: NA; CDR3 DNA: TGTGCCAGCAGTGAGGGTATCTACGAGCAGTACTTC; CDR3 protein: CASSEGIYEQYF
clone size: NA; V gene: TRBV10-3; J gene: TRBJ2-1; D gene: TRBD2; CDR3 DNA: TGTGCCACCGCTAGCGGGAGAGGCGATGAGCAGTTCTTC; CDR3 protein: CATASGRGDEQFF
clone size: NA; V gene: TRBV7-9; J gene: TRBJ2-3; D gene: NA; CDR3 DNA: TGTGCCAGCAGCTTGGTAACTCCAGATACGCAGTATTTT; CDR3 protein: CASSLVTPDTQYF
clone size: NA; V gene: TRBV2; J gene: TRBJ2-1; D gene: NA; CDR3 DNA: TGTGCCAGCAACGATTTAGGGACTCGTAGTGAGCAGTTCTTC; CDR3 protein: CASNDLGTRSEQFF
clone size: NA; V gene: TRBV4-1; J gene: TRBJ2-1; D gene: NA; CDR3 DNA: TGCGCCAGCAGCCAAGATGACGTGGGAAATGAGCAGTTCTTC; CDR3 protein: CASSQDDVGNEQFF
clone size: NA; V gene: TRBV28; J gene: TRBJ2-5; D gene: NA; CDR3 DNA: TGTGCCCGCCGGGAGACCCAGTACTTC; CDR3 protein: CARRETQYF
clone size: NA; V gene: TRBV7-9; J gene: TRBJ2-5; D gene: TRBD2; CDR3 DNA: TGTGCCAGCAGCTCAACTCTGGCGGGAGCCTACAATGAGCATTTCTTC; CDR3 protein: CASSSTLAGAYNEHFF
clone size: NA; V gene: TRBV11-2; J gene: TRBJ2-7; D gene: TRBD1; CDR3 DNA: TGTGCCAGCAGCTCATACACGGACAGGGCGCCCTACGAGCAGTACTTC; CDR3 protein: CASSSYTDRAPYEQYF
clone size: NA; V gene: TRBV27; J gene: TRBJ2-4; D gene: TRBD1; CDR3 DNA: TGTGCCTCCTCTCTCCGGACAGGGGAGGCCAAAAACATTCAGTACTTC; CDR3 protein: CASSLRTGEAKNIQYF
clone size: few; V gene: TRBV10-3; J gene: TRBJ1-1; D gene: NA; CDR3 DNA: TGTGCCATCAGTGAAGGACATCAGAACACTGAAGCTTTCTTT; CDR3 protein: CAISEGHQNTEAFF
clone size: few; V gene: TRBV10-3; J gene: TRBJ2-5; D gene: NA; CDR3 DNA: TGTGCCATCAGTGAAGACGGCCTGGGGACCCAGTACTTC; CDR3 protein: CAISEDGLGTQYF
clone size: few; V gene: TRBV5-5; J gene: TRBJ2-7; D gene: NA; CDR3 DNA: TGTGCCAGCAGCTTTGATGCGGGATGGGGCAACGAAGTCTACGAGCAGTACTTC; CDR3 protein: CASSFDAGWGNEVYEQYF
clone size: NA; V gene: TRBV5-1; J gene: TRBJ2-7; D gene: NA; CDR3 DNA: TGCGCCAGCAGCTTGGGGTACCAGACCTACGAGCAGTGCTTC; CDR3 protein: CASSLGYQTYEQCF
clone size: few; V gene: TRBV7-2; J gene: TRBJ2-7; D gene: NA; CDR3 DNA: TGTGCCAGCAGCCTCAGAAGACTTAGTACCATCTACGAGCAGTACTTC; CDR3 protein: CASSLRRLSTIYEQYF
clone size: few; V gene: TRBV14; J gene: TRBJ1-2; D gene: NA; CDR3 DNA: TGTGCCAGCAGCCGAAGTTCGGGTCTGGGGGACTATGGCTACACCTTC; CDR3 protein: CASSRSSGLGDYGYTF
clone size: NA; V gene: TRBV29-1; J gene: TRBJ2-1; D gene: NA; CDR3 DNA: TGCAGCGTTGAAGATTTGGTCGCTTACAATGAGCAGTTCTTC; CDR3 protein: CSVEDLVAYNEQFF
clone size: once; V gene: TRBV28; J gene: TRBJ1-3; D gene: NA; CDR3 DNA: TGTGCCAGCAGTTTTCCAGGGGAGGGAAACACCATATATTTT; CDR3 protein: CASSFPGEGNTIYF
clone size: few; V gene: TRBV9; J gene: TRBJ1-4; D gene: TRBD1; CDR3 DNA: TGTGCCAGCAGCGCTACAGGGGGCGAAGAAAAACTGTTTTTT; CDR3 protein: CASSATGGEEKLFF
clone size: NA; V gene: TRBV7-7; J gene: TRBJ2-1; D gene: NA; CDR3 DNA: TGTGCTAGCAGCTTAGGCCCCGGATCCTACAAGGAGCAGTTCTTC; CDR3 protein: CASSLGPGSYKEQFF
clone size: few; V gene: TRBV12-3/TRBV12-4; J gene: TRBJ1-3; D gene: NA; CDR3 DNA: TGTGCCACCGGGGTTCTCTCTGGAAACACCATATATTTT; CDR3 protein: CATGVLSGNTIYF
clone size: NA; V gene: TRBV6-2/TRBV6-3; J gene: TRBJ2-5; D gene: NA; CDR3 DNA: TGTGCCAGCAGTTACGGATTCCGAGTAGGAGAGACCCAGTACTTC; CDR3 protein: CASSYGFRVGETQYF
clone size: few; V gene: TRBV21-1; J gene: TRBJ2-4; D gene: NA; CDR3 DNA: TGTGCCAGCAGGGGTTGGGACATACTAGCCAAAAACATTCAGTACTTC; CDR3 protein: CASRGWDILAKNIQYF
clone size: few; V gene: TRBV7-9; J gene: TRBJ1-4; D gene: NA; CDR3 DNA: TGTGCCAGCAGCCCAGACAGATCAACTAATGAAAAACTGTTTTTT; CDR3 protein: CASSPDRSTNEKLFF